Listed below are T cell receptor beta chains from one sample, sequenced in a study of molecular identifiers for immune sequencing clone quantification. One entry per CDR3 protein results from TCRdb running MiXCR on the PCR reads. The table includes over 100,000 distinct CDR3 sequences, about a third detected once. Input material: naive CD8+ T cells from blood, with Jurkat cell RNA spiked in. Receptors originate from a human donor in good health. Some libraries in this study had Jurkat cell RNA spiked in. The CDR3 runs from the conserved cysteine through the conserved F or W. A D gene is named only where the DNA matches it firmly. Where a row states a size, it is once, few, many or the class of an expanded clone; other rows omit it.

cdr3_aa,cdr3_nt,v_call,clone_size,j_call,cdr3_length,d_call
CASSLRGLAGDPLYNEQFF,TGTGCCAGCAGTTTACGGGGACTAGCGGGAGACCCCCTCTACAATGAGCAGTTCTTC,TRBV27,.,TRBJ2-1,19,TRBD2
CASRSKYNEQFF,TGTGCCAGCAGATCCAAGTACAATGAGCAGTTCTTC,TRBV4-2,few,TRBJ2-1,12,.
CATTGPGANVLTF,TGTGCCACCACAGGCCCTGGGGCCAACGTCCTGACTTTC,TRBV6-5,.,TRBJ2-6,13,.
CASSHELGEQYF,TGCGCCAGCAGCCACGAACTGGGCGAGCAGTACTTC,TRBV4-1,.,TRBJ2-7,12,.
CASSVSSGSSYEQYF,TGTGCCAGCAGCGTCTCTAGCGGGAGCTCCTACGAGCAGTACTTC,TRBV13,.,TRBJ2-7,15,TRBD2
CASTTGTNNSPHHF,TGTGCCAGCACCACCGGGACTAATAATTCACCCCACCACTTT,TRBV5-6,.,TRBJ1-6,14,.
CASSVVGAGMSDTQYF,TGTGCCAGCAGCGTCGTGGGAGCGGGGATGTCTGATACGCAGTATTTT,TRBV9,.,TRBJ2-3,16,TRBD2
CASSQDFARALEAFF,TGTGCCAGCAGCCAAGATTTTGCCAGGGCCCTCGAAGCTTTCTTT,TRBV14,many,TRBJ1-1,15,.
CSAMGPSTYEQYF,TGCAGTGCTATGGGTCCTAGCACCTACGAGCAGTACTTC,TRBV20-1,few,TRBJ2-7,13,.
CASSFIAHEQYF,TGTGCCAGCAGCTTCATAGCCCACGAGCAGTACTTC,TRBV5-6,.,TRBJ2-7,12,.
CASSPTGGSETQYF,TGTGCCAGCAGCCCGACAGGGGGCTCAGAGACCCAGTACTTC,TRBV12-3/TRBV12-4,.,TRBJ2-5,14,TRBD1
CASSSRTGTFPTQYF,TGTGCCAGCAGCTCGCGGACAGGGACCTTCCCTACGCAGTATTTT,TRBV7-8,many,TRBJ2-3,15,TRBD1
CSARDQNTETQYF,TGCAGTGCTAGAGATCAGAATACAGAGACCCAGTACTTC,TRBV20-1,.,TRBJ2-5,13,.
CASSNPYNEQFF,TGTGCCAGCAGCAACCCCTACAATGAGCAGTTCTTC,TRBV7-9,many,TRBJ2-1,12,.
CASGLSRPGTLSYEQYF,TGCGCCAGCGGCTTAAGCCGACCAGGAACCTTATCCTACGAGCAGTACTTC,TRBV5-1,.,TRBJ2-7,17,.
CASSWTGRNTEAFF,TGTGCCAGCAGCTGGACAGGGAGGAACACTGAAGCTTTCTTT,TRBV6-6,.,TRBJ1-1,14,TRBD1
CASSQTSGRRYGQYF,TGCGCCAGCAGCCAGACTAGCGGGAGGCGCTACGGGCAGTACTTC,TRBV4-1,.,TRBJ2-7,15,TRBD2
CASSYLGQGAYGQYF,TGTGCCAGCAGTTACCTGGGACAGGGGGCCTACGGGCAGTACTTC,TRBV6-2/TRBV6-3,few,TRBJ2-7,15,TRBD1
CASMEIGGHETQYF,TGTGCCAGCATGGAGATCGGGGGGCATGAGACCCAGTACTTC,TRBV6-6,.,TRBJ2-5,14,.
CASSLIPRLEDIQYF,TGTGCCAGCAGCTTGATCCCTAGATTAGAAGACATTCAGTACTTC,TRBV5-3,.,TRBJ2-4,15,.
CASSLASGTQPQHF,TGTGCCAGCAGCTTAGCTTCCGGCACTCAGCCCCAGCATTTT,TRBV7-6,few,TRBJ1-5,14,.
CASSEAGVGTDTQYF,TGTGCCAGCAGTGAAGCTGGGGTTGGGACAGATACGCAGTATTTT,TRBV2,.,TRBJ2-3,15,.
CASSTYGTENTEAFF,TGTGCCAGCTCAACTTACGGGACAGAGAACACTGAAGCTTTCTTT,TRBV18,few,TRBJ1-1,15,TRBD1
CASNQAGGVYEQYF,TGTGCCAGCAACCAGGCGGGGGGAGTCTACGAGCAGTACTTC,TRBV5-6,.,TRBJ2-7,14,TRBD2
CASSFRAPDTEAFF,TGTGCCAGCAGCTTTCGGGCGCCGGACACTGAAGCTTTCTTT,TRBV7-9,.,TRBJ1-1,14,.
CASSLKDISYEQYF,TGCGCCAGCAGCTTGAAGGACATCTCCTACGAGCAGTACTTC,TRBV5-1,many,TRBJ2-7,14,.
CASSLSARFAYEQYF,TGTGCCAGCAGCCTTAGCGCCCGATTCGCCTACGAGCAGTACTTC,TRBV7-2,many,TRBJ2-7,15,.
CASSPRTSGSTDTQYF,TGTGCCAGCAGTCCCCGGACTAGCGGGAGCACAGATACGCAGTATTTT,TRBV28,many,TRBJ2-3,16,TRBD2
CSAHNRDRVNTGELFF,TGCAGTGCTCATAACCGGGACAGGGTGAACACCGGGGAGCTGTTTTTT,TRBV20-1,.,TRBJ2-2,16,TRBD1
CASSNGRHEQYF,TGTGCCAGCAGCAACGGACGTCACGAGCAGTACTTC,TRBV13,few,TRBJ2-7,12,.
CASSLMGGPADTQYF,TGTGCCAGCAGCTTAATGGGAGGGCCGGCAGATACGCAGTATTTT,TRBV7-3,few,TRBJ2-3,15,TRBD2
CASSQELGAGNQPQHF,TGCGCCAGCAGCCAAGAATTGGGGGCGGGCAATCAGCCCCAGCATTTT,TRBV4-3,few,TRBJ1-5,16,.
CASSQSKGGNYEKLFF,TGTGCCAGCAGCCAATCGAAAGGGGGGAATTATGAAAAACTGTTTTTT,TRBV16,few,TRBJ1-4,16,.
CASSLQTNPAYEQYF,TGTGCCAGCAGCTTACAAACGAATCCCGCCTACGAGCAGTACTTC,TRBV11-2,.,TRBJ2-7,15,.
CASSYLTGKYTGELFF,TGTGCCAGCAGTTACCTAACAGGGAAGTACACCGGGGAGCTGTTTTTT,TRBV27,many,TRBJ2-2,16,.
CASPGRGSYEQYF,TGTGCCAGTCCTGGGCGGGGCTCCTACGAGCAGTACTTC,TRBV19,.,TRBJ2-7,13,.
CASSRDAGNEQFF,TGCGCCAGCAGCCGGGACGCGGGCAATGAGCAGTTCTTC,TRBV5-1,few,TRBJ2-1,13,.
CASSQSIPYLGWVTDTQYF,TGCGCCAGCAGTCAATCGATCCCCTACTTGGGATGGGTCACAGATACGCAGTATTTT,TRBV23-1,.,TRBJ2-3,19,.
CASSQGGGAVDEQYF,TGTGCCAGCAGCCAAGGAGGGGGCGCGGTGGACGAGCAGTACTTC,TRBV4-2,.,TRBJ2-7,15,TRBD1
CASPPSGANVLTF,TGTGCCAGCCCACCTTCTGGGGCCAACGTCCTGACTTTC,TRBV28,many,TRBJ2-6,13,.
CASSLATGSGEAFF,TGTGCCAGCAGCTTAGCCACCGGGTCTGGGGAAGCTTTCTTT,TRBV7-8,few,TRBJ1-1,14,.
CASSLRPVNTAAFF,TGTGCCAGCAGCTTAAGGCCGGTGAACACTGCAGCTTTCTTT,TRBV7-6,.,TRBJ1-1,14,.
CSARQRANDKLFF,TGCAGTGCCAGACAGCGAGCTAATGATAAACTGTTTTTT,TRBV20-1,once,TRBJ1-4,13,.
CASSQSSGPSYEQYF,TGCGCCAGCAGCCAGTCTAGCGGACCAAGTTACGAGCAGTACTTC,TRBV4-3,.,TRBJ2-7,15,TRBD2
CASSSSGTGTRYEQYF,TGTGCCAGCAGCTCGTCCGGGACAGGGACCCGATACGAGCAGTACTTC,TRBV7-8,.,TRBJ2-7,16,TRBD1
CASSPETGGAETQYF,TGTGCCAGCAGTCCCGAAACAGGGGGCGCTGAGACCCAGTACTTC,TRBV28,few,TRBJ2-5,15,TRBD1
CASRLLNQPQHF,TGTGCCAGCAGACTTCTCAATCAGCCCCAGCATTTT,TRBV12-3/TRBV12-4,.,TRBJ1-5,12,.
CASSPWGQEYSPLHF,TGTGCCAGCTCACCATGGGGCCAGGAATATTCACCCCTCCACTTT,TRBV18,.,TRBJ1-6,15,.
CASSQGLAVEQYF,TGCGCCAGCAGCCAAGGACTAGCGGTAGAGCAGTACTTC,TRBV4-3,.,TRBJ2-7,13,TRBD2
CATSRVGGITYNEQFF,TGTGCCACCAGCAGAGTGGGGGGAATCACCTACAATGAGCAGTTCTTC,TRBV15,few,TRBJ2-1,16,.
CASSLISHYPYEQYF,TGTGCCAGCAGCTTAATCTCGCACTATCCTTACGAGCAGTACTTC,TRBV5-5,few,TRBJ2-7,15,.
CASSLSTGTYEQYF,TGTGCCAGCAGCTTATCTACTGGAACCTACGAGCAGTACTTC,TRBV7-9,once,TRBJ2-7,14,.
CSVLTGDLRETQYF,TGCAGCGTACTGACAGGGGACCTTAGAGAGACCCAGTACTTC,TRBV29-1,.,TRBJ2-5,14,TRBD1
CASSLSPHGAEQYF,TGTGCCAGCAGTTTATCCCCCCACGGGGCCGAGCAGTACTTC,TRBV27,.,TRBJ2-7,14,.